These 9 T cell receptor beta chains share one sample of origin, sequenced in a study of graft-versus-host responses after intestinal transplantation (dated by TCRdb to the early 2020s). Libraries came from the immunoSEQ multiplex PCR assay. Sourced from immuneACCESS, this table was stored by TCRdb with only in-frame sequences that have V and J called. A share of the clones is absent; for the studies checked, an unresolved V gene accounts for under half, and the remainder has no known explanation. This sample is represented by 15,000 to 20,000 clones; approximately 80% of them were singletons. The top ten constitute more than 5% of the sample. Intraepithelial and lamina propria lymphocytes were isolated from graft specimens using dithiothreitol, EDTA incubations and collagenase D digestion. The sample was ileum tissue, taken 17 days after transplant. The origin of the receptors is a human patient who received an intestinal transplant, so some T cells may come from the graft donor.

This chain connects TRBV6-5 to TRBJ2-1, with D perhaps assigned TRBD1 or TRBD2 (6 bases each). Germline CDR1 reads MNHEY; CDR2 reads SVGAGI. Trimming removed 4 bases at V and 9 bases at J, with 13 bases between. The CDR3 length is 13 residues. The chain's CDR3 is CASSFEGGGEQFF. In nucleotides, the CDR3 is TGTGCCAGCAGTTTCGAGGGGGGCGGTGAGCAGTTCTTC.

This chain joins TRBV6-5 and TRBJ1-4; the D gene is possibly TRBD1 (5 bases). Trimming cost V 0 bases and J 10 bases, with 12 bases left between them. The V gene's germline CDR1 is MNHEY and CDR2 SVGAGI. The CDR3 totals 14 residues. The CDR3 loop reads CASSYSGGSRKLFF. DNA of the CDR3: TGTGCCAGCAGTTACTCTGGGGGTAGTCGAAAACTGTTTTTT.

With respect to this clone: The sample has other DNA sequences that encode this CDR3 too. The CDR3 reads CASRHIGLFGKAGQPQHF. The CDR3, as DNA: TGTGCCAGCAGGCACATTGGGCTATTTGGGAAAGCTGGTCAGCCCCAGCATTTT. V usage is TRBV6-4 and J usage is TRBJ1-5; no clear D gene. The CDR3 covers 18 residues. CDR1 is MRHNA, CDR2 SNTAGT, per germline. With 6 bases removed from V and 6 bases from J, the gap between germline ends came to 27 bases.

This chain joins TRBV5-1 and TRBJ1-1; D gene ambiguous. V was cut by 2 bases and J by 3 bases, with 11 bases left in between. CDR3 length equals 14 residues. Germline lookup yields CDR1 SGHRS and CDR2 YFSETQ. The CDR3 loop reads CASSFGEGDTEAFF. The CDR3 region has the DNA TGCGCCAGCAGCTTTGGGGAGGGAGACACTGAAGCTTTCTTT. The full variable domain, completed using reference TRBV5-1 and TRBJ1-1, is KAGVTQTPRYLIKTRGQQVTLSCSPISGHRSVSWYQQTPGQGLQFLFEYFSETQRNKGNFPGRFSGRQFSNSRSEMNVSTLELGDSALYLCASSFGEGDTEAFFGQGTRLTVV.

The chain uses TRBV4-3 and TRBJ2-1, with D hard to call. This CDR3 contains 16 residues. The V gene lost 4 bases and the J gene lost 1 base, with 14 bases spanning the gap. CDR1 is LGHNA, CDR2 YSLEER, per germline. CDR3 DNA: TGCGCCAGCAGCCCGTTACCCCGCACGTCCTACAATGAGCAGTTCTTC. Amino acids: CASSPLPRTSYNEQFF.

The chain employs TRBV4-1 and TRBJ1-2; 8 nucleotides match TRBD1. The CDR3 loop spans 17 amino acids. Germline V gene sequence: CDR1 MGHRA, CDR2 YSYEKL. Trimming removed 4 bases from V and 1 base from J; junction bases left unmatched: 11. The CDR3 nucleotides read TGCGCCAGCAGCCTCGACCGGGACAGGATATTTAACTATGGCTACACCTTC. Residues: CASSLDRDRIFNYGYTF.

This sequence joins TRBV1 and TRBJ1-4. TRBV1 corresponds to a pseudogene. This CDR3 is built from 18 residues. CDR3 sequence: CTSSQVPGLCSTNEKLFF. In DNA form, the CDR3 reads TGCACCAGCAGCCAAGTTCCGGGACTATGCTCAACTAATGAAAAACTGTTTTTT.

This sequence joins TRBV14 and TRBJ2-7, with D tentatively TRBD1 or TRBD2 (5 bases each). Germline V gene lookup returns CDR1 SGHDN and CDR2 FVKESK. V was trimmed by 0 bases and J by 1 base, leaving 19 bases between them. The CDR3 is 18 residues long. The CDR3, as DNA: TGTGCCAGCAGCCAAGATAGTGAGGGGTCGGGTAGGTCCTACGAGCAGTACTTC. Translation: CASSQDSEGSGRSYEQYF.

The chain uses TRBV6-1 and TRBJ2-3; TRBD2 might be the D (5 bases). CDR3 length: 15 residues. CDR1 is MNHNS and CDR2 is SASEGT in the germline V gene. V shed 2 bases and J shed 7 bases, with 16 bases lying between them. The chain's CDR3 is CASSELSLAPHTQYF. Written as DNA, the CDR3 is TGTGCCAGCAGTGAATTAAGTCTAGCCCCCCATACGCAGTATTTT.